The TCR beta chain described here comes from a study of cytomegalovirus exposure and HLA in healthy donors. The method was immunoSEQ multiplex PCR; TCRdb's version includes in-frame clones alone and lacks a portion of them. The sample lists over 250,000 clones, approximately 90% occurring once. Study-level points and caveats: The majority of TCR sequences were rare, yet some public TCRs appeared in many donors.

As for this clone: The target antigen is unknown.

Germline values: CDR1 LGHNT, CDR2 FRNRAP. The CDR3 totals 18 residues. Trimming removed 0 bases from V and 1 base from J; junction bases left unmatched: 11. The chain recombines TRBV12-5 with TRBJ1-1; 7 bases are shared with TRBD1. Sample: PBMCs. The source of this sequence is a woman aged 25 to 45 in good health and CMV-seropositive. DNA for the CDR3: TGTGCTAGTGGTTTGGTGGAATCAGGACAGGTTGGGAACACTGAAGCTTTCTTT. It specifies CASGLVESGQVGNTEAFF.